Below, 21 T cell receptor beta chains from the same sample are listed, as sequenced in a study of blood T cell repertoires in COVID-19. Profiling relied on immunoSEQ multiplex PCR, and the TCRdb table lists in-frame clones only, not all of them. Among some 270,000 clones, about 89% were seen once, and the ten largest hold 0.75% to 0.9%. The sample comprised peripheral blood. The receptors here all came from a man in his thirties or forties with acute or convalescent COVID-19.

The chain joins TRBV30 to TRBJ1-2; TRBD1 is a possible D gene (5 bases). Germline V gene sequence: CDR1 GTSNPN, CDR2 SVGIG (reference sequence). The CDR3 consists of 13 residues. The V end lost 0 bases, the J end lost 7 bases, and 12 bases lay between the germline ends. The CDR3 nucleotides read TGTGCCTGGAGTGTCGGGCCCGGGGGTGGCTACACCTTC. Its protein product is CAWSVGPGGGYTF. The complete variable domain, with remaining parts taken from reference TRBV30 and TRBJ1-2, reads SQTIHQWPATLVQPVGSPLSLECTVEGTSNPNLYWYRQAAGRGLQLLFYSVGIGQISSEVPQNLSASRPQDRQFILSSKKLLLSDSGFYLCAWSVGPGGGYTFGSGTRLTVV.

The chain joins TRBV7-9 to TRBJ1-4; D is perhaps TRBD1 (6 bases). The CDR3 totals 14 residues. V was trimmed by 3 bases and J by 8 bases, leaving 13 bases between them. CDR1 is SEHNR, CDR2 FQNEAQ, per germline (reference sequence). The CDR3 nucleotides read TGTGCCAGCAGCTTCTTGGCAGGGGACGAAAAACTGTTTTTT. Protein product: CASSFLAGDEKLFF.

The chain carries TRBV6-1 and TRBJ2-3, with a weak D call TRBD1 (5 bases). The length of the CDR3 is 15 residues. The germline V gene has CDR1 MNHNS and CDR2 SASEGT. Trimming pared 3 bases from V and 0 bases from J, leaving 10 bases between. CDR3 nucleotide sequence: TGTGCCAGCAGTGATTGGTCAGGGAGCACAGATACGCAGTATTTT. Amino acid sequence: CASSDWSGSTDTQYF.

This chain links TRBV9 with TRBJ2-5; D perhaps matches TRBD2 (5 bases). V lost 7 bases to trimming and J lost 7 bases, with 14 bases between them. Per the germline V gene, CDR1 is SGDLS and CDR2 is YYNGEE. CDR3 size: 12 residues. The CDR3 nucleotides are TGTGCCAGCGGAACTAACGAGGGGACCCAGTACTTC. Its protein is CASGTNEGTQYF.

The rearrangement joins TRBV29-1 to TRBJ1-5, with TRBD1 matching over 8 bases. This CDR3 is 13 amino acids long. V shed 4 bases and J 3 bases; nucleotides not matched to a gene: 2. Germline-derived CDR1 and CDR2 are SQVTM and ANQGSEA. The CDR3 DNA sequence: TGCAGCGTTGGGACAGGGTTCAATCAGCCCCAGCATTTT. This sequence encodes CSVGTGFNQPQHF.

The CDR3 DNA reads as TGTGCCAGCAGCTATGCAGGGTTCAACACTGAAGCTTTCTTT. It codes for CASSYAGFNTEAFF. V is TRBV7-9 and J is TRBJ1-1; a weak D match, TRBD1 (5 bases). The CDR3 is 14 amino acids. Germline loops: CDR1 SEHNR, CDR2 FQNEAQ (reference sequence). V gave up 4 bases and J gave up 2 bases, with 11 bases separating them. Combining the CDR3 with reference TRBV7-9 and TRBJ1-1 gives the whole variable domain DTGVSQNPRHKITKRGQNVTFRCDPISEHNRLYWYRQTLGQGPEFLTYFQNEAQLEKSRLLSDRFSAERPKGSFSTLEIQRTEQGDSAMYLCASSYAGFNTEAFFGQGTRLTVV.

V and J are TRBV5-1 and TRBJ2-5, with no clear D. The CDR3 totals 15 residues. Trimming removed 0 bases from V and 7 bases from J, with 16 bases in between. The V gene's germline CDR1 is SGHRS and CDR2 YFSETQ. CDR3 sequence (DNA): TGCGCCAGCAGCTTGGTGCCCAGACTTGGTGGGACCCAGTACTTC. It encodes CASSLVPRLGGTQYF.

The chain has TRBV30 and TRBJ2-4; no clear D. V was trimmed by 5 bases and J by 4 bases, leaving 6 bases between them. The CDR3 runs 11 residues. In germline, CDR1 is GTSNPN, CDR2 SVGIG (reference sequence). The CDR3 nucleotides read TGTGCCTGGGGGCAGAAAAACATTCAGTACTTC. This codes for CAWGQKNIQYF. The full variable domain, in which reference TRBV30 and TRBJ2-4 provide the parts outside the CDR3, is SQTIHQWPATLVQPVGSPLSLECTVEGTSNPNLYWYRQAAGRGLQLLFYSVGIGQISSEVPQNLSASRPQDRQFILSSKKLLLSDSGFYLCAWGQKNIQYFGAGTRLSVL.

The chain couples TRBV5-1 to TRBJ2-7, with 9 bases fitting TRBD2. With V trimmed by 1 base and J by 4 bases, 6 bases remained unmatched. CDR3 length: 15 amino acids. Germline loops: CDR1 SGHRS, CDR2 YFSETQ. The CDR3 loop is CASSLSSGIQYEQYF. CDR3 coding DNA: TGCGCCAGCAGCTTGTCTAGCGGGATTCAGTACGAGCAGTACTTC.

V and J are TRBV7-2 and TRBJ1-3, with TRBD1 identical over 8 bases. The germline gives CDR1 SGHTA, CDR2 FQGNSA. Unmatched junction bases numbered 7, after V lost 5 bases and J lost 1 base. The length of the CDR3 is 16 residues. CDR3 sequence (DNA): TGTGCCAGCAGCACCCGACAGGGGTGGTCTGGAAACACCATATATTTT. The encoded protein is CASSTRQGWSGNTIYF. Full variable domain (missing parts from reference TRBV7-2 and TRBJ1-3): GAGVSQSPSNKVTEKGKDVELRCDPISGHTALYWYRQSLGQGLEFLIYFQGNSAPDKSGLPSDRFSAERTGGSVSTLTIQRTQQEDSAVYLCASSTRQGWSGNTIYFGEGSWLTVV.

On this clone itself: The sample holds other DNA sequences that translate to the same CDR3. This sequence joins TRBV29-1 and TRBJ2-6, with D perhaps TRBD1 (6 bases). V lost 5 bases and J lost 4, with 12 bases in between. Germline-derived CDR1 and CDR2 are SQVTM and ANQGSEA. CDR3 size: 14 residues. CDR3 nucleotide sequence: TGCAGCGTTTCACAGGGTACCGGGGCCAACGTCCTGACTTTC. Translating it yields CSVSQGTGANVLTF.

The chain has TRBV28 and TRBJ1-2; 7 bases align to TRBD1. The germline V gene encodes CDR1 MDHEN and CDR2 SYDVKM. V lost 3 bases and J lost 7; bases outside the gene matches: 8. This CDR3 contains 14 residues. Here the CDR3 DNA reads TGTGCCAGCAGTTTCCCCGATAGGGGGCGTGGCTACACCTTC. The encoded protein is CASSFPDRGRGYTF.

The chain is built from TRBV6-2 or TRBV6-3 and TRBJ2-2; unclear D gene. The CDR3 is 15 amino acids. Germline CDR1 and CDR2: MNHEY and SVGEGT. V was trimmed by 7 bases and J by 0 bases, leaving 12 bases between them. The CDR3 protein is CASTPYAANTGELFF. The CDR3 DNA reads as TGTGCCAGCACCCCCTATGCCGCGAACACCGGGGAGCTGTTTTTT.

In its sample, this clone was seen a few times. The rearrangement joins TRBV29-1 to TRBJ2-2, with 8 positions matching TRBD2. Losses at the gene ends were 0 bases for V and 7 bases for J; bases not matched to a gene: 7. CDR3 length equals 15 residues. Germline CDR1 is SQVTM and CDR2 is ANQGSEA. The CDR3 nucleotides read TGCAGCGTTGAAGATACGGGGGGGCCAAACGGGGAGCTGTTTTTT. Residues: CSVEDTGGPNGELFF.

The genes are TRBV4-2 and TRBJ2-1; the match to TRBD2 covers 16 bases. CDR1 and CDR2 from the germline V gene are LGHNA and YNFKEQ. V trimming: 2 bases; J trimming: 6 bases; junction bases outside the gene matches: 25. CDR3 length equals 24 residues. This CDR3 reads CASSQRPSRVPGLAGGPTGNEQFF. CDR3 nucleotide sequence: TGTGCCAGCAGCCAAAGGCCCTCGCGAGTTCCGGGACTAGCGGGAGGGCCCACAGGCAATGAGCAGTTCTTC.

The gene calls are TRBV25-1 and TRBJ2-6; D unclear. The V gene lost 7 bases and the J gene lost 6 bases, with 10 bases spanning the gap. The germline V gene encodes CDR1 MGHDK and CDR2 SYGVNS. This CDR3 contains 13 residues. DNA of the CDR3: TGTGCCAGCAAGGTAGCTATGGCCAACGTCCTGACTTTC. Its protein is CASKVAMANVLTF.

This chain uses TRBV6-5 with TRBJ2-1; 11 bases match TRBD2. V was pared by 1 base and J by 5 bases, with 4 bases of the junction left unmatched. This CDR3 contains 16 residues. Germline V gives CDR1 MNHEY, CDR2 SVGAGI. The CDR3 region has the DNA TGTGCCAGCAGTTACTATGGGACTAGCGGTAACAATGAGCAGTTCTTC. It yields the protein CASSYYGTSGNNEQFF.

This clone was seen a single time. V usage is TRBV18 and J usage is TRBJ2-1; 7 bases fit TRBD1. From germline, CDR1 is KGHSH and CDR2 LQKENI. With V trimmed by 2 bases and J by 4 bases, 2 bases remained unmatched. The CDR3 loop spans 14 amino acids. This chain's CDR3 is CASSPGTVYNEQFF. CDR3 nucleotide sequence: TGTGCCAGCTCACCAGGGACAGTTTACAATGAGCAGTTCTTC.

The chain couples TRBV28 to TRBJ1-1; D ambiguous. The CDR3 extends over 13 amino acids. V dropped 2 bases and J dropped 1 base, with 5 bases sitting between them. Germline V gene sequence: CDR1 MDHEN, CDR2 SYDVKM. In DNA form, the CDR3 reads TGTGCCAGCAGTTTAAGACAGAACACTGAAGCTTTCTTT. It translates to CASSLRQNTEAFF.

J is TRBJ1-3 and V is TRBV9; no clear D gene. Germline V gene sequence: CDR1 SGDLS, CDR2 YYNGEE. The CDR3 runs 15 residues. Trimming shortened V by 0 bases and J by 0 bases, and 7 bases separated the two germline ends. CDR3 coding DNA: TGTGCCAGCAGCGTAGGACAAGTCTCTGGAAACACCATATATTTT. Its protein product is CASSVGQVSGNTIYF.

The count of this clone is one. CDR3 loop: CASSPPKRGGETQYF. CDR3 DNA: TGTGCCAGCAGCCCTCCGAAGCGGGGTGGAGAGACCCAGTACTTC. The chain joins TRBV6-2 or TRBV6-3 to TRBJ2-5, with TRBD2 matching 7 bases. This CDR3 spans 15 amino acids. Germline-derived CDR1 and CDR2 are MNHEY and SVGEGT. Trimming removed 6 bases from V and 4 bases from J; junction bases left unmatched: 11.